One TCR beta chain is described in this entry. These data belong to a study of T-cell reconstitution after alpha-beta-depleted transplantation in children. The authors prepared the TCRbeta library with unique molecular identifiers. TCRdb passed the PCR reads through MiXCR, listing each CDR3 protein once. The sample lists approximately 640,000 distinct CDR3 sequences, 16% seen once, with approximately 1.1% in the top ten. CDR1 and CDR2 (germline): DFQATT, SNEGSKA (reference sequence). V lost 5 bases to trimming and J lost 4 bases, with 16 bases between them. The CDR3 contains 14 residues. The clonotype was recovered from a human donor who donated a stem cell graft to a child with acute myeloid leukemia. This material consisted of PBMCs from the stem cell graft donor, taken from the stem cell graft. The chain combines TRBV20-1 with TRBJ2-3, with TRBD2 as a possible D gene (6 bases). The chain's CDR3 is CSALPDYPSDTQYF. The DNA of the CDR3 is TGCAGTGCTCTGCCGGACTACCCTTCAGATACGCAGTATTTT.